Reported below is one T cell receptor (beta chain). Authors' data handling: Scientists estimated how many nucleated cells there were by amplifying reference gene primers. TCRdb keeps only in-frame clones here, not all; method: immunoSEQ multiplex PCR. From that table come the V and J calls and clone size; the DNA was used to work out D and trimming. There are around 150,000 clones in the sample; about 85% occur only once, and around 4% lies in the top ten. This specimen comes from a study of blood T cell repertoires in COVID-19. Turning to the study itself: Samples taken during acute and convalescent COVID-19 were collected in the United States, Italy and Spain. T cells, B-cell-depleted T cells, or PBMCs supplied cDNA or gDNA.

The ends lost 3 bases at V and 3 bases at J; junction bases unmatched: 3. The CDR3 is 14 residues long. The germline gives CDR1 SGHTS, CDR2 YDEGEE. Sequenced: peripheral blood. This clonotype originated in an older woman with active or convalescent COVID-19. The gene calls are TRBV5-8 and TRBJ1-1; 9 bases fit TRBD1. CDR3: CASSYGQGHTEAFF. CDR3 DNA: TGTGCCAGCAGCTACGGACAGGGGCACACTGAAGCTTTCTTT.